This entry concerns a single T cell receptor (beta chain). The junction departs from germline at one end; a sequencing error may be responsible. These data belong to a study of CD8 T cells in Susac syndrome. Random hexamers were used to reverse transcribe the RNA input (about 0.45 to 1 ug). One entry per CDR3 protein, called by TCRdb with MiXCR from the immunoSEQ multiplex PCR reads. The sample includes about 240,000 distinct CDR3 sequences, around 96% of them seen just once. Germline V lookup: CDR1 DFQATT, CDR2 SNEGSKA (reference sequence). The CDR3 loop spans 14 amino acids. This chain connects TRBV20-1 to TRBJ2-1; D is perhaps TRBD1 (6 bases). Material for sequencing was CD4+ T cells from PBMCs. The source is a human donor with Susac syndrome. The CDR3 is CSASSGHPYSEQFF. CDR3 bases: TGCAGTGCTAGCTCGGGACACCCCTACAGTGAGCAGTTCTTC.